This record covers a single T cell receptor beta chain. Its antigen is unidentified. The sample belongs to a study of cytomegalovirus exposure and HLA in healthy donors. Study information: Early on, a data release was issued that held about 85 million unique TCRs from HLA-typed donors.

V lost 3 bases to trimming and J lost 0 bases; unmatched junction nucleotides: 10. The CDR3 sequence is 19 residues long. CDR1 and CDR2 from the germline V gene are LNHDA and SQIVND (reference sequence). Overall study findings and caveats: On later analysis, the bulk of CMV-associated TCR beta chains appeared to be HLA-restricted. When analyzed later, a missense DCLRE1C variant was found to be linked to TCR beta V- and J-gene trimming. Some highly shared sequence variants likely arose as a pipeline artifact.

The PCR made use of 60 Vbeta and 13 Jbeta primers. Clones were sequenced by immunoSEQ multiplex PCR, and TCRdb holds only the in-frame ones, with some missing. The sample has around 140,000 clones; 60% to 85% are singletons. Sequencing input: PBMCs. This TCR derives from a woman aged 40 to 55 in good health and CMV-seronegative. The chain employs TRBV19 and TRBJ2-6; 8 positions agree with TRBD1. The CDR3 DNA reads TGTGCCAGTAGTATGGTGGGACAGGAACCCTACTCTGGGGCCAACGTCCTGACTTTC. Protein sequence: CASSMVGQEPYSGANVLTF. The whole variable domain, filled in from reference TRBV19 and TRBJ2-6, reads DGGITQSPKYLFRKEGQNVTLSCEQNLNHDAMYWYRQDPGQGLRLIYYSQIVNDFQKGDIAEGYSVSREKKESFPLTVTSAQKNPTAFYLCASSMVGQEPYSGANVLTFGAGSRLTVL.